Below, 22 T cell receptor beta chains from the same sample are listed, as sequenced in a study of T-cell reconstitution after alpha-beta-depleted transplantation in children listed by TCRdb under 2016. The treatment or condition label, as the study defines it: allogeneic hematopoietic cell transplantation with graft depleted of TCRalphabeta T cells and CD19 B cells. Library construction relied on PCR. Sequencing relied on an Illumina HiSeq 2500. Molecular barcoding was employed in the preparation of TCR libraries, with unique molecular identifiers being used to normalize TCRbeta repertoire quantification. In-frame beta chains were kept once TCRdb had trimmed the public reads at Q25 with fastp and called clones with MiXCR. Every CDR3 protein is listed once, alongside the most common genes and DNA of its rows. The sample table holds roughly 74,000 distinct CDR3 sequences, of which around 18% were seen once. Approximately 55% of the sample is held by the ten biggest clonotypes.

Sequencing used PBMCs, mostly from graft donor cells, obtained 360 days after TCRalphabeta/CD19-depleted stem cell transplant. These receptors came from a male patient between 2 and 10 years old who had a stem cell transplant for acute lymphoblastic leukemia, so the T cells may come from the graft donor.

This clonotype was recorded a few times. The chain is built from TRBV5-5 and TRBJ2-1, with D perhaps TRBD2 (5 bases). Trimming removed 1 base at V and 8 bases at J, with 25 bases between. This CDR3 is built from 18 residues. Germline V gene lookup returns CDR1 SGHKS and CDR2 YYEKEE (reference sequence). The CDR3 spells CASSLLLRKRVLGDEQFF. The CDR3 DNA follows: TGTGCCAGCAGCTTGCTTCTCAGGAAGAGGGTATTAGGTGATGAGCAGTTCTTC.

The V call is TRBV6-6, the J call TRBJ1-2; D unresolved. Trimming cost V 1 base and J 8 bases, with 11 bases left between them. The germline gives CDR1 MNHNY, CDR2 SVGAGI (reference sequence). The CDR3 consists of 13 residues. CDR3 DNA: TGTGCCAGCAGTTACTACGCTGTAGAGGGCTACACCTTC. Translating it yields CASSYYAVEGYTF.

This chain connects TRBV6-5 to TRBJ2-7; D gene unclear. This CDR3 has 16 amino acids. CDR1 and CDR2 from the germline V gene are MNHEY and SVGAGI. The V end lost 0 bases, the J end lost 2 bases, and 14 bases lay between the germline ends. CDR3 nucleotide sequence: TGTGCCAGCAGTTACTCAGCCGTGTCTCTCCCCTACGAGCAGTACTTC. This encodes CASSYSAVSLPYEQYF.

Only a few counts were recorded for this clonotype. The V gene is TRBV27, the J gene TRBJ2-5; TRBD2 might be the D (6 bases). The CDR3 totals 15 residues. Germline CDR1 reads MNHEY; CDR2 reads SMNVEV (reference sequence). V gave up 6 bases and J gave up 5 bases, with 19 bases separating them. The CDR3 spells CASSRVRRAGETQYF. DNA of the CDR3: TGTGCCAGCAGCCGAGTTAGGAGGGCAGGCGAGACCCAGTACTTC.

J is TRBJ2-1 and V is TRBV15; D possibly uses TRBD1 or TRBD2 (5 bases each). Trimming cost V 0 bases and J 7 bases, with 19 bases left between them. Germline V gene data show CDR1 as LNHNV and CDR2 as YYDKDF (reference sequence). CDR3 length: 17 residues. The CDR3 reads CATSRDPWGRKENEQFF. The CDR3, as DNA: TGTGCCACCAGCAGAGACCCCTGGGGACGGAAAGAAAATGAGCAGTTCTTC.

V gene TRBV7-9 combines with J gene TRBJ2-3, with 9 bases identical to TRBD2. After removal of 0 bases from V and 0 bases from J, the junction contained 1 base not matched to a gene. The CDR3 runs to 16 residues. Germline lookup yields CDR1 SEHNR and CDR2 FQNEAQ (reference sequence). Written as DNA, the CDR3 is TGTGCCAGCAGCTTAGCTACTAGCGGGAGCACAGATACGCAGTATTTT. This encodes CASSLATSGSTDTQYF.

The rearrangement joins TRBV29-1 to TRBJ2-5, with TRBD2 matching 15 bases. CDR3 length: 16 residues. Per the germline V gene, CDR1 is SQVTM and CDR2 is ANQGSEA. V shed 0 bases, J shed 9 bases, and the junction held 8 bases outside the gene matches. The CDR3 is CSVEELGTSGRKAQYF. DNA of the CDR3: TGCAGCGTTGAAGAACTTGGGACTAGCGGGAGGAAAGCCCAGTACTTC.

This sequence joins TRBV5-1 and TRBJ2-1; 11 bases agree with TRBD2. The junction had 9 bases not matched to a gene; V was cut back by 6 bases and J by 7 bases. The germline CDR1 and CDR2 sequences are SGHRS and YFSETQ. The length of the CDR3 is 15 residues. In DNA, the CDR3 is TGCGCCAGCAAATCGACTAGCGGGAAGGTTAATGAGCAGTTCTTC. This codes for CASKSTSGKVNEQFF.

This CDR3 is CASSGRRGSSYNEQFF. The DNA of the CDR3 is TGTGCCAGCAGCGGACGGAGGGGAAGCTCCTACAATGAGCAGTTCTTC. The chain employs TRBV9 and TRBJ2-1; D may be TRBD2 (6 bases). The germline V gene has CDR1 SGDLS and CDR2 YYNGEE. Trimming took 3 bases from V and 0 from J, leaving 13 bases between them. The CDR3 is made up of 16 amino acids.

The chain uses TRBV12-3 or TRBV12-4 and TRBJ1-5, with D perhaps matching TRBD1 (5 bases). V was clipped by 6 bases and J by 6 bases, with 15 bases between them. CDR3 length: 14 amino acids. CDR3 region: CASSPRGKGQPQHF. In nucleotides, the CDR3 is TGTGCCAGCAGCCCGCGGGGGAAGGGTCAGCCCCAGCATTTT.

This clonotype was counted at least ten times. The chain uses TRBV10-3 and TRBJ1-5; D ambiguous. The CDR3 runs 14 residues. Trimming left V 4 bases short and J 1 base short, with 8 bases between. The germline CDR1 and CDR2 sequences are ENHRY and SYGVKD. CDR3 sequence reads: CAISAASSNQPQHF. In nucleotides, the CDR3 is TGTGCCATCAGTGCCGCGTCGAGCAATCAGCCCCAGCATTTT.

The chain carries TRBV20-1 and TRBJ2-7; a weak D match, TRBD2 (6 bases). Looked up from germline, CDR1 is DFQATT and CDR2 is SNEGSKA (reference sequence). This CDR3 region has 13 residues. Trimming left V 4 bases short and J 2 bases short, with 12 bases between. CDR3 bases: TGCAGTGCTATCGGGAGTTATGCCTACGAGCAGTACTTC. Translated: CSAIGSYAYEQYF.

V gene TRBV7-9 combines with J gene TRBJ2-1, with D tentatively TRBD2 (6 bases). The germline gives CDR1 SEHNR, CDR2 FQNEAQ (reference sequence). V shed 5 bases and J shed 8 bases, with 22 bases lying between them. The CDR3 consists of 16 residues. For the CDR3, the DNA is TGTGCCAGCAGCCCAAAGTGGGACTCCTTATCGTATGAGCAGTTCTTC. The encoded protein is CASSPKWDSLSYEQFF. The full variable domain, rest sourced from reference TRBV7-9 and TRBJ2-1, is DTGVSQNPRHKITKRGQNVTFRCDPISEHNRLYWYRQTLGQGPEFLTYFQNEAQLEKSRLLSDRFSAERPKGSFSTLEIQRTEQGDSAMYLCASSPKWDSLSYEQFFGPGTRLTVL.

In regard to this clonotype: Germline is not matched at one junction end, which may reflect a read error. V usage is TRBV28 and J usage is TRBJ2-1, with TRBD2 matching 7 bases. Germline loops: CDR1 MDHEN, CDR2 SYDVKM. CDR3 length: 14 amino acids. The CDR3 DNA reads TGTGCCAGCAGTTTAGGAGCGGGATACAGTGAGCAGTTCTTC. Its translation: CASSLGAGYSEQFF.

This clonotype was picked up many times. The chain carries TRBV5-1 and TRBJ2-3; D is ambiguous. The CDR3 runs 16 residues. Germline-derived CDR1 and CDR2 are SGHRS and YFSETQ. Trimming removed 0 bases from V and 0 bases from J, with 11 bases in between. The CDR3 protein is CASSLVSKPSTDTQYF. The CDR3 nucleotides read TGCGCCAGCAGCTTGGTTTCGAAGCCGAGCACAGATACGCAGTATTTT.

Only a few counts were recorded for this clonotype. The chain is built from TRBV28 and TRBJ2-2, with 11 bases that match TRBD2. V lost 5 bases, J lost 7 bases, and 6 bases stayed unmatched. This CDR3 region has 15 residues. In germline, CDR1 is MDHEN, CDR2 SYDVKM. In DNA form, the CDR3 reads TGTGCCAGCAGTGATAGCGGGAGGGCCTTCGGGGAGCTGTTTTTT. It encodes CASSDSGRAFGELFF.

The chain is built from TRBV6-5 and TRBJ2-7; 7 positions match TRBD2. The CDR3 has 16 residues. CDR1 MNHEY and CDR2 SVGAGI come from the germline V gene. Trimming cost V 2 bases and J 2 bases; bases outside gene matches: 9. Here the CDR3 reads CASSYIPTGRAYEQYF. In DNA, the CDR3 is TGTGCCAGCAGTTACATTCCCACGGGGAGGGCCTACGAGCAGTACTTC.

The gene calls are TRBV5-1 and TRBJ2-1; TRBD1 might be the D (5 bases). Trimming pared 4 bases from V and 4 bases from J, leaving 9 bases between. CDR3 length: 13 residues. Per the germline V gene, CDR1 is SGHRS and CDR2 is YFSETQ. This chain's CDR3 is CASSAGLYNEQFF. CDR3 nucleotides: TGCGCCAGCAGCGCAGGGTTGTACAATGAGCAGTTCTTC.

This clonotype was picked up a small number of times. The chain carries TRBV29-1 and TRBJ1-5; tentative D call: TRBD1 (6 bases). V lost 4 bases and J 3 bases, leaving 7 bases between the germline ends. This CDR3 has 12 amino acids. The germline gives CDR1 SQVTM, CDR2 ANQGSEA. CDR3 sequence reads: CSVGGANQPQHF. The CDR3 DNA reads TGCAGCGTTGGGGGGGCCAATCAGCCCCAGCATTTT. Variable domain in full (rest from reference TRBV29-1 and TRBJ1-5): SAVISQKPSRDICQRGTSLTIQCQVDSQVTMMFWYRQQPGQSLTLIATANQGSEATYESGFVIDKFPISRPNLTFSTLTVSNMSPEDSSIYLCSVGGANQPQHFGDGTRLSIL.

This clonotype was detected many times. The chain combines TRBV7-8 with TRBJ1-1; D gene uncertain. Per germline, CDR1 SGHVS and CDR2 FQNEAQ. V lost 3 bases to trimming and J lost 0 bases, with 5 bases between them. The CDR3 extends over 13 amino acids. The CDR3 protein is CASSLRLNTEAFF. Here the CDR3 DNA reads TGTGCCAGCAGCTTGAGACTGAACACTGAAGCTTTCTTT. Looking up the rest from reference TRBV7-8 and TRBJ1-1 gives the full variable domain: GAGVSQSPRYKVAKRGQDVALRCDPISGHVSLFWYQQALGQGPEFLTYFQNEAQLDKSGLPSDRFFAERPEGSVSTLKIQRTQQEDSAVYLCASSLRLNTEAFFGQGTRLTVV.

This clonotype was seen a handful of times. The CDR3 loop reads CASSFWGSGANVLTF. As DNA, the CDR3 is TGTGCCAGCAGTTTCTGGGGCTCTGGGGCCAACGTCCTGACTTTC. J is TRBJ2-6 and V is TRBV12-3 or TRBV12-4, with D hard to call. CDR3 size: 15 residues. The V end was cut by 3 bases, the J end by 0 bases, with 6 bases between.

This chain connects TRBV10-2 to TRBJ2-3; 9 nucleotides line up with TRBD2. The V gene end was trimmed by 6 bases and the J gene end by 6 bases; junction bases not matched to a gene: 10. The length of the CDR3 is 15 residues. CDR1 WSHSY and CDR2 SAAADI come from the germline V gene. CDR3 sequence reads: CASRRLAAAFDTQYF. CDR3 DNA sequence: TGCGCCAGCAGGAGACTAGCGGCTGCATTCGATACGCAGTATTTT.